Below are 3 T cell receptor beta chains sequenced from a single sample in a study of cytomegalovirus exposure and HLA in healthy donors. Repertoires were generated with immunoSEQ multiplex PCR, while TCRdb's copy carries only in-frame clones and drops some. This sample carries over 85,000 clones, approximately 94% of them seen once, and the ten largest clones take almost 0.9%. Sequencing was done on a sample of PBMCs. The receptors were gathered from a woman under 30 in good health and CMV-seronegative.

This rearrangement joins TRBV5-5 to TRBJ2-5; the match to TRBD2 covers 8 bases. Losses at the gene ends were 6 bases for V and 4 bases for J; bases not matched to a gene: 20. This CDR3 has 18 residues. CDR1 and CDR2 from the germline V gene are SGHKS and YYEKEE (reference sequence). CDR3 nucleotide sequence: TGTGCCAGCATCGCCCCGGGGGAGCGGGGGCCCAACGGAGAGACCCAGTACTTC. Translating gives CASIAPGERGPNGETQYF.

The genes are TRBV9 and TRBJ2-6, with TRBD1 matching over 7 bases. CDR3 length: 18 amino acids. Unmatched junction bases numbered 8, after V lost 0 bases and J lost 2 bases. Germline V CDR1 and CDR2: SGDLS, YYNGEE. The CDR3 here is CASSVGDRESAGANVLTF. The CDR3 region has the DNA TGTGCCAGCAGCGTAGGAGACAGGGAATCGGCTGGGGCCAACGTCCTGACTTTC.

About this clone itself: It may be a read error: a sequence one base away is much more abundant. The chain employs TRBV27 and TRBJ2-3; 9 bases map to TRBD2. This CDR3 spans 15 amino acids. With 5 bases clipped from V and 1 base from J, the junction kept 4 bases outside the gene matches. Germline loops: CDR1 MNHEY, CDR2 SMNVEV (reference sequence). The CDR3 loop is CASSARTSGTDTQYF. As DNA, the CDR3 is TGTGCCAGCAGTGCCAGGACTAGCGGCACAGATACGCAGTATTTT.